What follows are 16 T cell receptor beta chains derived from one specimen sequenced in a study of blood T cell repertoires in COVID-19. Assay used: immunoSEQ multiplex PCR; TCRdb lists only in-frame clones, some missing. The top ten clones hold more than 4% of a sample with about 250,000 clones, approximately 82% of them seen once. Sequencing input: PBMCs or T cells enriched from blood (not recorded which). The receptors here all came from a man in his forties who had been exposed to COVID-19.

DNA for the CDR3: TGTGCCACCAGTGTAAGCGGGGCGTGGAACACTGAAGCTTTCTTT. It is translated as CATSVSGAWNTEAFF. The V gene is TRBV24-1, the J gene TRBJ1-1; a possible D gene is TRBD1 (5 bases). Germline CDR1 and CDR2: KGHDR and SFDVKD. Trimming removed 5 bases from V and 1 base from J, with 13 bases in between. CDR3 length equals 15 residues.

This rearrangement joins TRBV20-1 to TRBJ1-1; the match to TRBD1 covers 8 bases. The V segment lost 3 bases and the J segment 1 base; nucleotides outside the gene matches: 4. Germline loops: CDR1 DFQATT, CDR2 SNEGSKA (reference sequence). This CDR3 is built from 14 residues. This CDR3 is CSASWGTGNTEAFF. The CDR3 coding sequence is TGCAGTGCTAGTTGGGGGACAGGGAACACTGAAGCTTTCTTT.

The rearrangement joins TRBV7-6 to TRBJ1-2; D unresolved. This CDR3 has 16 amino acids. Trimming cost V 1 base and J 5 bases, with 17 bases left between them. CDR1 is SGHVS and CDR2 is FNYEAQ in the germline V gene. The CDR3 DNA follows: TGTGCCAGCAGCTTAGAGTCTGGGAGTAGTAGATATGGCTACACCTTC. Its protein product is CASSLESGSSRYGYTF.

This clone came up many times. J is TRBJ1-1 and V is TRBV7-2, with D perhaps TRBD1 (6 bases). Germline V gene lookup returns CDR1 SGHTA and CDR2 FQGNSA. V gave up 2 bases and J gave up 5 bases, with 15 bases separating them. CDR3 length: 15 residues. The CDR3 loop is CASSLLGQGMTEAFF. The CDR3 DNA reads TGTGCCAGCAGCTTATTAGGTCAGGGGATGACTGAAGCTTTCTTT.

V usage is TRBV12-5 and J usage is TRBJ2-7, with D tentatively TRBD2 (5 bases). V shed 6 bases and J shed 2 bases, with 14 bases lying between them. CDR3 size: 14 residues. Germline V gene lookup returns CDR1 LGHNT and CDR2 FRNRAP. Here the CDR3 reads CASGPGLVAYEQYF. The CDR3 DNA is TGTGCTAGTGGCCCCGGACTCGTCGCCTACGAGCAGTACTTC. Full variable domain (missing parts from reference TRBV12-5 and TRBJ2-7): DARVTQTPRHKVTEMGQEVTMRCQPILGHNTVFWYRQTMMQGLELLAYFRNRAPLDDSGMPKDRFSAEMPDATLATLKIQPSEPRDSAVYFCASGPGLVAYEQYFGPGTRLTVT.

This clone was found once. The chain couples TRBV24-1 to TRBJ2-7; TRBD1 aligns across 9 bases. The V gene's germline CDR1 is KGHDR and CDR2 SFDVKD. CDR3 length: 15 amino acids. Germline trimming cut 5 bases from V and 6 bases from J; bases unmatched to any gene: 10. DNA of the CDR3: TGTGCCACCAGTGGATCCGGGACAGGGATTTTCGAGCAGTACTTC. The encoded protein is CATSGSGTGIFEQYF.

This rearrangement joins TRBV4-1 to TRBJ1-6; a weak D match, TRBD1 (5 bases). Trimming removed 1 base at V and 9 bases at J, with 10 bases between. The CDR3 extends over 14 amino acids. CDR1 and CDR2 (germline): MGHRA, YSYEKL. DNA for the CDR3: TGCGCCAGCAGCCAAGCTGGGGCCAGTTCACCCCTCCACTTT. It translates to CASSQAGASSPLHF.

This chain links TRBV3-1 (or the pseudogene TRBV3-2) with TRBJ1-3, with D unclear. Germline V gives CDR1 LGHDT, CDR2 YNNKEL (reference sequence). This CDR3 region has 14 residues. The ends were cut back, 4 bases at V and 3 bases at J, with 10 bases in the middle. The CDR3 coding sequence is TGTGCCAGCAGCCTGGGAGGGTTTGGAAACACCATATATTTT. Protein product: CASSLGGFGNTIYF.

CDR3 in DNA: TGTGCCAGCAGCAAAGCGCTTTTGGCGGAGTCCAATCAGCCCCAGCATTTT. It encodes CASSKALLAESNQPQHF. The chain recombines TRBV21-1 with TRBJ1-5. TRBV21-1 is shown as a pseudogene. This CDR3 region has 17 residues.

The sample holds a few counts of this clone. The V and J genes are TRBV11-3 and TRBJ2-3; TRBD2 agrees at 9 bases. Germline assignment: CDR1 SGHNT and CDR2 YENEEA. CDR3 length equals 15 residues. V was clipped by 2 bases and J by 3 bases; unmatched bases: 3. Here the CDR3 reads CASSLRSGRTDTQYF. For the CDR3, the DNA is TGTGCCAGCAGCTTAAGGAGCGGGAGGACAGATACGCAGTATTTT.

The chain is built from TRBV28 and TRBJ2-7; 7 bases map to TRBD1. The CDR3 covers 15 residues. CDR1 and CDR2 (germline): MDHEN, SYDVKM. The V gene end was trimmed by 7 bases and the J gene end by 2 bases; junction bases not matched to a gene: 11. In DNA, the CDR3 is TGTGCCAGCACCTTAACCGGGACAGCCACCTACGAGCAGTACTTC. Translating gives CASTLTGTATYEQYF.

The V gene is TRBV5-6, the J gene TRBJ1-1; a possible D gene is TRBD1 (6 bases). V was trimmed by 8 bases and J by 2 bases, leaving 22 bases between them. The CDR3 loop spans 16 amino acids. Germline V CDR1 and CDR2: SGHDT, YYEEEE. The CDR3 DNA follows: TGTGCCAGTAACCTAAACCCGGGACAAGGAAACACTGAAGCTTTCTTT. Translation: CASNLNPGQGNTEAFF.

The CDR3 sequence: CASSSRPAGLAGADTQYF. The DNA of the CDR3 is TGTGCCAGCAGCTCTCGACCTGCGGGACTAGCGGGAGCAGATACGCAGTATTTT. The chain joins TRBV11-3 to TRBJ2-3, with 14 bases that match TRBD2. This CDR3 has 18 residues. V lost 4 bases to trimming and J lost 4 bases; unmatched junction nucleotides: 10. Looked up from germline, CDR1 is SGHNT and CDR2 is YENEEA.

V is TRBV7-3 and J is TRBJ2-3; D possibly corresponds to TRBD1 (5 bases). CDR1 SGHTA and CDR2 FQGTGA come from the germline V gene. V gave up 5 bases and J gave up 1 base, with 16 bases separating them. This CDR3 comprises 16 residues. Written as DNA, the CDR3 is TGTGCCAGCAGCCCAGCTGAAGGGGCTGGCACAGATACGCAGTATTTT. It codes for CASSPAEGAGTDTQYF.

The chain is built from TRBV18 and TRBJ2-3, with a possible D match to TRBD2 (5 bases). Trimming stripped 2 bases from V and 0 bases from J, with 12 bases between. The germline CDR1 and CDR2 sequences are KGHSH and LQKENI. The CDR3 has 16 amino acids. In DNA form, the CDR3 reads TGTGCCAGCTCACCAAGGGTCGGAGGAAGCACAGATACGCAGTATTTT. Translating gives CASSPRVGGSTDTQYF.

The rearrangement joins TRBV6-4 to TRBJ2-2; maybe TRBD2 (5 bases). V was clipped by 6 bases and J by 7 bases, with 15 bases between them. The CDR3 length is 14 residues. Germline CDR1 MRHNA, CDR2 SNTAGT. The CDR3 reads CASSLMARGGELFF. Written as DNA, the CDR3 is TGTGCCAGCAGCCTAATGGCCCGGGGCGGGGAGCTGTTTTTT.